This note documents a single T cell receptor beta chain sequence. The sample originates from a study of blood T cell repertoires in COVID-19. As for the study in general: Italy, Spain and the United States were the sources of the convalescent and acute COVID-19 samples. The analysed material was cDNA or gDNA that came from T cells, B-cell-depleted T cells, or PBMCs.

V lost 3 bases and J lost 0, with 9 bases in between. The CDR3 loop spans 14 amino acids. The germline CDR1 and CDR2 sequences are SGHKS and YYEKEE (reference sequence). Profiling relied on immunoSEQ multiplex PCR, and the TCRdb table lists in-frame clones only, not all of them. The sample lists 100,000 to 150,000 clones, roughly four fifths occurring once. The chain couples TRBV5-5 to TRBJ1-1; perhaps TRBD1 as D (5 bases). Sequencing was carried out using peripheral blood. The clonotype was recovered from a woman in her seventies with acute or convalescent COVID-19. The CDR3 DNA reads TGTGCCAGCAGCTCCGACAGAGTGAACACTGAAGCTTTCTTT. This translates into CASSSDRVNTEAFF.